The 19 T cell receptor beta chains below were found in one sample sequenced in a study of technical replicates of blood from several donors. Data came from immunoSEQ multiplex PCR; TCRdb stores just in-frame clones and leaves some out. The sample contains under 85,000 clones, more than 85% of which appear only once. Input material: T cells isolated from PBMCs. These receptors were collected from a human donor in good health. Some clones in this sample may be carry-over from other donors' samples.

The gene calls are TRBV30 and TRBJ2-3, with D perhaps TRBD1 (6 bases). The CDR3 is 17 amino acids. The germline gives CDR1 GTSNPN, CDR2 SVGIG (reference sequence). Trimming pared 5 bases from V and 4 bases from J, leaving 25 bases between. Written as DNA, the CDR3 is TGTGCCTGGTGGGGCAGGGCAGGGACATCGTTAGCAGATACGCAGTATTTT. It codes for CAWWGRAGTSLADTQYF.

This clone showed up just a few times. The chain combines TRBV13 with TRBJ2-1, with TRBD2 matching 7 bases. After removal of 2 bases from V and 2 bases from J, the junction contained 9 bases not matched to a gene. Germline values: CDR1 PRHDT, CDR2 FYEKMQ (reference sequence). The CDR3 spans 17 residues. The DNA of the CDR3 is TGTGCCAGCAGCTTACCTCCCGGTCTAGCGGCCTACAATGAGCAGTTCTTC. Translation: CASSLPPGLAAYNEQFF.

The chain couples TRBV9 to TRBJ2-1; weak D call: TRBD1 (6 bases). Germline V gives CDR1 SGDLS, CDR2 YYNGEE. V was cut by 6 bases and J by 7 bases, with 17 bases left in between. This CDR3 contains 14 residues. The CDR3 region has the DNA TGTGCCAGCACCCCGGGACATCGTGGGAATGAGCAGTTCTTC. Translating gives CASTPGHRGNEQFF.

The chain has TRBV28 and TRBJ2-7; D is ambiguous. Germline lookup yields CDR1 MDHEN and CDR2 SYDVKM. Deletions cut 2 bases from V and 2 bases from J, with 4 bases between. CDR3 length equals 12 residues. The CDR3: CASSLPAYEQYF. In DNA, the CDR3 is TGTGCCAGCAGTTTACCAGCCTACGAGCAGTACTTC. Based on the CDR3 plus reference TRBV28 and TRBJ2-7, the full variable domain is DVKVTQSSRYLVKRTGEKVFLECVQDMDHENMFWYRQDPGLGLRLIYFSYDVKMKEKGDIPEGYSVSREKKERFSLILESASTNQTSMYLCASSLPAYEQYFGPGTRLTVT.

This clone has just a few counts. The chain recombines TRBV18 with TRBJ1-1; D might be TRBD1 (5 bases). Germline loops: CDR1 KGHSH, CDR2 LQKENI. Deletions cut 3 bases from V and 7 bases from J, with 9 bases between. This CDR3 region has 12 residues. For the CDR3, the DNA is TGTGCCAGCTCACCTATCAGGGATGAAGCTTTCTTT. The encoded protein is CASSPIRDEAFF.

The chain employs TRBV28 and TRBJ1-2, with a possible D match to TRBD1 (6 bases). The CDR3 consists of 17 residues. CDR1 MDHEN and CDR2 SYDVKM come from the germline V gene. The V end lost 3 bases, the J end lost 9 bases, and 26 bases lay between the germline ends. The CDR3 here is CASSLNFYSGDFRSYTF. The CDR3 DNA reads as TGTGCCAGCAGTTTGAATTTTTATTCAGGGGATTTTAGAAGCTACACCTTC.

The chain combines TRBV5-5 with TRBJ2-3; D might be TRBD2 (5 bases). The germline V gene encodes CDR1 SGHKS and CDR2 YYEKEE (reference sequence). The CDR3 loop spans 12 amino acids. Trimming removed 0 bases at V and 7 bases at J, with 6 bases between. CDR3 nucleotides: TGTGCCAGCAGCTTGGGGGAGAATACGCAGTATTTT. Its protein is CASSLGENTQYF.

The chain is built from TRBV4-3 and TRBJ2-6; 8 nucleotides line up with TRBD1. In germline, CDR1 is LGHNA, CDR2 YSLEER. The length of the CDR3 is 18 residues. Trimming cost V 0 bases and J 1 base; bases outside gene matches: 5. The CDR3 loop reads CASSQDQTGESGANVLTF. The CDR3 DNA is TGCGCCAGCAGCCAAGACCAGACAGGGGAGTCTGGGGCCAACGTCCTGACTTTC.

This chain joins TRBV11-3 and TRBJ1-1; D ambiguous. V gave up 0 bases and J gave up 1 base, with 9 bases separating them. The CDR3 runs 15 residues. Germline V gene data show CDR1 as SGHNT and CDR2 as YENEEA. The CDR3 bases are TGTGCCAGCAGCTTAGATGCGCAGCGGAACACTGAAGCTTTCTTT. Its protein product is CASSLDAQRNTEAFF. The variable domain in full, with the rest retrieved from reference TRBV11-3 and TRBJ1-1, is EAGVVQSPRYKIIEKKQPVAFWCNPISGHNTLYWYLQNLGQGPELLIRYENEEAVDDSQLPKDRFSAERLKGVDSTLKIQPAELGDSAVYLCASSLDAQRNTEAFFGQGTRLTVV.

The chain couples TRBV11-2 to TRBJ1-2, with 7 bases lining up with TRBD1. Germline loops: CDR1 SGHAT, CDR2 FQNNGV. The CDR3 extends over 14 amino acids. V trimming: 4 bases; J trimming: 4 bases; junction bases outside the gene matches: 6. CDR3 nucleotide sequence: TGTGCCAGCAGCTCACCGGGACAGTTCTATGGCTACACCTTC. Protein sequence: CASSSPGQFYGYTF.

Only one count was recorded for this clone. The gene calls are TRBV7-2 and TRBJ2-5; TRBD1 aligns across 8 bases. Germline loops: CDR1 SGHTA, CDR2 FQGNSA. Trimming cost V 5 bases and J 4 bases; bases outside gene matches: 9. The CDR3 covers 15 residues. The CDR3 loop is CASSPPGGYGETQYF. CDR3 DNA: TGTGCCAGCAGCCCTCCAGGGGGCTATGGAGAGACCCAGTACTTC.

The rearrangement links TRBV11-2 to TRBJ1-5, with D tentatively TRBD1 (5 bases). From germline, CDR1 is SGHAT and CDR2 FQNNGV. This CDR3 has 14 amino acids. Deletions cut 2 bases from V and 7 bases from J, with 12 bases between. The CDR3 loop reads CASSLSGNSQPQHF. DNA for the CDR3: TGTGCCAGCAGCTTATCAGGGAATAGCCAGCCCCAGCATTTT.

J is TRBJ1-1 and V is TRBV19; D ambiguous. The germline CDR1 and CDR2 sequences are LNHDA and SQIVND (reference sequence). Trimming pared 2 bases from V and 2 bases from J, leaving 12 bases between. This CDR3 is built from 15 residues. The CDR3 bases are TGTGCCAGTAGTATAATGGCAGGCCCTAACACTGAAGCTTTCTTT. This gives the protein CASSIMAGPNTEAFF.

This CDR3 reads CASSLEAGGRNEQFF. As DNA, the CDR3 is TGTGCCAGCAGCTTGGAAGCGGGAGGCCGGAATGAGCAGTTCTTC. The rearrangement joins TRBV5-5 to TRBJ2-1; TRBD2 aligns across 9 bases. Trimming cost V 0 bases and J 7 bases; bases outside gene matches: 5. The germline CDR1 and CDR2 sequences are SGHKS and YYEKEE (reference sequence). This CDR3 is built from 15 residues.

V is TRBV6-1 and J is TRBJ1-1; D not certain. Germline-derived CDR1 and CDR2 are MNHNS and SASEGT. V gave up 5 bases and J gave up 0 bases, with 7 bases separating them. CDR3 length: 13 residues. The CDR3 DNA sequence: TGTGCCAGCAGTAAGGAGATGAACACTGAAGCTTTCTTT. Its translation is CASSKEMNTEAFF.

V is TRBV12-5 and J is TRBJ1-1; D gene ambiguous. Germline V gene lookup returns CDR1 LGHNT and CDR2 FRNRAP. The CDR3 runs 17 residues. Trimming pared 1 base from V and 1 base from J, leaving 16 bases between. The CDR3 sequence: CASGLDGAGGRNTEAFF. In DNA form, the CDR3 reads TGTGCTAGTGGTTTGGACGGCGCGGGTGGACGGAACACTGAAGCTTTCTTT.

The rearrangement joins TRBV23-1 to TRBJ2-7; 7 positions agree with TRBD2. TRBV23-1 is an ORF, with its function uncertain. The CDR3 is 14 amino acids. The junction had 12 bases not matched to a gene; V was cut back by 11 bases and J by 2 bases. DNA for the CDR3: TGCGCCGGTTCTAACCGGGAGGACACCTACGAGCAGTACTTC. It codes for CAGSNREDTYEQYF.

The chain is built from TRBV14 and TRBJ1-2; tentatively, D is TRBD1 (6 bases). Trimming removed 2 bases from V and 7 bases from J, with 11 bases in between. Per germline, CDR1 SGHDN and CDR2 FVKESK. The length of the CDR3 is 13 residues. CDR3 residues: CASSQNTGFGYTF. In DNA form, the CDR3 reads TGTGCCAGCAGCCAAAATACAGGGTTTGGCTACACCTTC.

The chain is built from TRBV30 and TRBJ1-5, with 7 bases matching TRBD1. The germline V gene has CDR1 GTSNPN and CDR2 SVGIG (reference sequence). Losses at the gene ends were 5 bases for V and 6 bases for J; bases not matched to a gene: 7. The CDR3 sequence is 13 residues long. DNA for the CDR3: TGTGCCTGGGAACAGGGGTCTGGTCAGCCCCAGCATTTT. This translates into CAWEQGSGQPQHF.